The present entry profiles one TCR beta chain with its context. The antigen remains unidentified. Germline V gene data show CDR1 as KGHDR and CDR2 as SFDVKD. The CDR3 sequence is 14 residues long. Trimming cost V 4 bases and J 9 bases; bases outside gene matches: 7. This sample is drawn from a study of T cell responses to AZD1222 COVID-19 vaccine. Study outcomes and limitations: Regions 160-218 and 743-854 dominated among vaccine-associated CD4 TCRs spanning spike. Repertoires were obtained only post-peak T cell response.

Clones were read by immunoSEQ multiplex PCR, and TCRdb kept only the in-frame ones, dropping some. Found here are 54,000 or so clones, over 70% of them singletons; the top ten hold around 15%. Material: peripheral blood, obtained on day 0 of AZD1222 vaccination. The receptor's source is an adult in good health. This rearrangement joins TRBV24-1 to TRBJ1-5, with 8 bases lining up with TRBD1. DNA for the CDR3: TGTGCCACCAGTGACCCGACAGGGGAGCGGCCCCAGCATTTT. It yields the protein CATSDPTGERPQHF.